The rows below give T cell receptor beta chains drawn from one sample of a study of technical replicates of blood from a handful of donors. This table comes from immunoSEQ multiplex PCR, and its TCRdb copy is limited to in-frame clones, with some not included. The data show about 49,000 clones, about 93% seen once. Specimen: PBMCs. These receptors came from a human donor in good health. Some clones in this sample may be carry-over from other donors' samples. CDR3s include the opening cysteine and the closing phenylalanine or tryptophan. Each record gives: CDR3 DNA, CDR3 protein, J gene, clone size, D gene, V gene. The D gene is left open where the match is weak. Only part of the rows carry a size: once, few, many, or a class if the clone is expanded.

CDR3 DNA: TGTGCTCCCGGGGGGGGCTCTCGGGCCAACGTCCTGACTTTC
CDR3 protein: CAPGGGSRANVLTF
J gene: TRBJ2-6
clone size: .
D gene: TRBD2
V gene: TRBV2

CDR3 DNA: TGTGCCAGCAGCTTAGTACGGGGGACTGGGGCCAACGTCCTGACTTTC
CDR3 protein: CASSLVRGTGANVLTF
J gene: TRBJ2-6
clone size: .
D gene: .
V gene: TRBV13

CDR3 DNA: TGTGCCAGCAGCTTAGCGAAAGCGGGAGCTCAGTACTTC
CDR3 protein: CASSLAKAGAQYF
J gene: TRBJ2-5
clone size: once
D gene: TRBD2
V gene: TRBV7-8

CDR3 DNA: TGTGCCTGGCGGCAGGACCCCAGCGGCTTATTCTACAATGAGCAGTTCTTC
CDR3 protein: CAWRQDPSGLFYNEQFF
J gene: TRBJ2-1
clone size: once
D gene: .
V gene: TRBV30

CDR3 DNA: TGTGCCAGCACTTACGGGGGGGGTGATGAAAAACTGTTTTTT
CDR3 protein: CASTYGGGDEKLFF
J gene: TRBJ1-4
clone size: .
D gene: .
V gene: TRBV6-6

CDR3 DNA: TGTGCCAGCAGTCGACTCATGGGGGCCAATGAGCAGTTCTTC
CDR3 protein: CASSRLMGANEQFF
J gene: TRBJ2-1
clone size: .
D gene: .
V gene: TRBV13

CDR3 DNA: TGCGCCAGCAGCCAAGTGCGGACCGGGGAGCTGTTTTTT
CDR3 protein: CASSQVRTGELFF
J gene: TRBJ2-2
clone size: .
D gene: .
V gene: TRBV4-1

CDR3 DNA: TGTGCCAGTAGTTCCACAGCGGGGACAAAGACCCAGTACTTC
CDR3 protein: CASSSTAGTKTQYF
J gene: TRBJ2-5
clone size: .
D gene: .
V gene: TRBV19

CDR3 DNA: TGTGCCAGCAGCTTGGGACTAGCGCCGGAGACCCAGTACTTC
CDR3 protein: CASSLGLAPETQYF
J gene: TRBJ2-5
clone size: once
D gene: TRBD2
V gene: TRBV5-4

CDR3 DNA: TGTGCCAGCAGCCCGACAGGGCAGAACACTGAAGCTTTCTTT
CDR3 protein: CASSPTGQNTEAFF
J gene: TRBJ1-1
clone size: .
D gene: TRBD1
V gene: TRBV7-9

CDR3 DNA: TGTGCCAGCAGCTCGAACCCGGGAACCGAGCAGTACTTC
CDR3 protein: CASSSNPGTEQYF
J gene: TRBJ2-7
clone size: .
D gene: .
V gene: TRBV7-3

CDR3 DNA: TGTGCCAGCAGGGATGGACTAGGGGTGTACGAGCAGTACTTC
CDR3 protein: CASRDGLGVYEQYF
J gene: TRBJ2-7
clone size: .
D gene: TRBD2
V gene: TRBV2

CDR3 DNA: TGTGCCAGCCATTCCATCCCGGGACAGGGCGACTATGGCTACACCTTC
CDR3 protein: CASHSIPGQGDYGYTF
J gene: TRBJ1-2
clone size: .
D gene: TRBD1
V gene: TRBV5-6

CDR3 DNA: TGTGCCAGCAGTTACGACAGGGGAGAGGAGTATTTT
CDR3 protein: CASSYDRGEEYF
J gene: TRBJ2-3
clone size: .
D gene: TRBD1
V gene: TRBV6-6

CDR3 DNA: TGTGCCAGCAGCGACAGGGGCCTCTATGGCTACACCTTC
CDR3 protein: CASSDRGLYGYTF
J gene: TRBJ1-2
clone size: .
D gene: TRBD1
V gene: TRBV11-1

CDR3 DNA: TGTGCCAGCAGCCCGGACAGGGGGATCAAAGTGCGAAGAACGGGCTACACCTTC
CDR3 protein: CASSPDRGIKVRRTGYTF
J gene: TRBJ1-2
clone size: .
D gene: TRBD1
V gene: TRBV9

CDR3 DNA: TGTGCCAGCAAGGCGGGGGGGCCTTATCAGTTCTTC
CDR3 protein: CASKAGGPYQFF
J gene: TRBJ2-1
clone size: few
D gene: TRBD2
V gene: TRBV11-1

CDR3 DNA: TGTGCCAGCAGCCCTCGAGAGGCCCACGAGCAGTACTTC
CDR3 protein: CASSPREAHEQYF
J gene: TRBJ2-7
clone size: .
D gene: .
V gene: TRBV7-2

CDR3 DNA: TGTGCCAGCAGCTTAGGCAGGGGGCGATATGGCTACACCTTC
CDR3 protein: CASSLGRGRYGYTF
J gene: TRBJ1-2
clone size: .
D gene: TRBD1
V gene: TRBV7-9

CDR3 DNA: TGTGCCAGCAGCTTAGGGCGGGTGAGCTCCTACGAGCAGTACTTC
CDR3 protein: CASSLGRVSSYEQYF
J gene: TRBJ2-7
clone size: .
D gene: .
V gene: TRBV7-8

CDR3 DNA: TGTGCCAGCAGCTCTGGAACTAGGGACAGCTCCTACGAGCAGTACTTC
CDR3 protein: CASSSGTRDSSYEQYF
J gene: TRBJ2-7
clone size: .
D gene: TRBD1
V gene: TRBV7-9

CDR3 DNA: TGTGCCAGTAGTATATCTCTGAACACTGAAGCTTTCTTT
CDR3 protein: CASSISLNTEAFF
J gene: TRBJ1-1
clone size: .
D gene: .
V gene: TRBV19

CDR3 DNA: TGTGCCAGCCGCGGGGGCGTAGACACAGATACGCAGTATTTT
CDR3 protein: CASRGGVDTDTQYF
J gene: TRBJ2-3
clone size: .
D gene: .
V gene: TRBV4-2

CDR3 DNA: TGCGCCAGCAGCCAAGAGCGGGAGGCCTACAATGAGCAGTTCTTC
CDR3 protein: CASSQEREAYNEQFF
J gene: TRBJ2-1
clone size: few
D gene: TRBD2
V gene: TRBV4-3

CDR3 DNA: TGTGCCAGCAGTGAACTCAGCGGGGGGGCTGCAGATACGCAGTATTTT
CDR3 protein: CASSELSGGAADTQYF
J gene: TRBJ2-3
clone size: .
D gene: TRBD2
V gene: TRBV6-1